Each of the 10 T cell receptor beta chains below was sequenced from the same sample in a study of shared clonotypes between healthy human individuals. Clones were sequenced by immunoSEQ multiplex PCR, and TCRdb holds only the in-frame ones, with some missing. The sample records approximately 2.1 million clones, more than 85% being singletons. The sample was naive CD4+ T cells from PBMCs. Subset meaning: CD45RA+ positively selected. The source is a man aged 18-30 years in good health. Some clones in this sample may be carry-over from other donors' samples.

This chain uses TRBV19 with TRBJ2-7, with 7 bases fitting TRBD2. Germline-derived CDR1 and CDR2 are LNHDA and SQIVND (reference sequence). J lost 2 bases, V lost 5 bases, and 6 bases had no gene match. There are 14 residues in the CDR3. The chain's CDR3 is CASSGVAGAYEQYF. CDR3 sequence (DNA): TGTGCCAGTAGTGGGGTCGCGGGAGCCTACGAGCAGTACTTC.

V and J are TRBV19 and TRBJ2-7, with D possibly TRBD2 on 6 matching bases. Between the trimmed V and J ends, which lost 1 base and 1 base, there was a span of 14 bases. Germline V gives CDR1 LNHDA, CDR2 SQIVND (reference sequence). CDR3 length: 16 amino acids. CDR3 coding DNA: TGTGCCAGTAGTATAGCCCTTAGCGGATCTTCCTACGAGCAGTACTTC. The encoded protein is CASSIALSGSSYEQYF.

This chain connects TRBV7-8 to TRBJ1-2; TRBD1 is a possible D gene (5 bases). Germline V lookup: CDR1 SGHVS, CDR2 FQNEAQ. The V end lost 1 base, the J end lost 1 base, and 10 bases lay between the germline ends. This CDR3 region has 15 residues. CDR3 residues: CASSLEEGINYGYTF. Here the CDR3 DNA reads TGTGCCAGCAGCTTAGAGGAGGGGATTAACTATGGCTACACCTTC.

This clone was counted a single time. This chain joins TRBV4-1 and TRBJ1-5; no firm D call. V was cut by 0 bases and J by 2 bases, with 14 bases left in between. Germline lookup yields CDR1 MGHRA and CDR2 YSYEKL. The CDR3 is made up of 17 amino acids. The CDR3 DNA follows: TGCGCCAGCAGCCAAGATTTACTGCAGGTGGGCAATCAGCCCCAGCATTTT. This translates into CASSQDLLQVGNQPQHF.

This clone was seen just once. The genes are TRBV5-4 and TRBJ1-1, with D unclear. Germline loops: CDR1 SGHNT, CDR2 YYREEE (reference sequence). The CDR3 extends over 15 amino acids. Trimming took off 4 bases at V and 5 bases at J, with 18 bases between the two ends. CDR3 DNA sequence: TGTGCCAGCAGCGGGGTGGACCCTCGTAGAACTGAAGCTTTCTTT. Protein product: CASSGVDPRRTEAFF.

The chain links TRBV9 to TRBJ2-1, with TRBD1 identical over 11 bases. V shed 1 base and J 8 bases; nucleotides not matched to a gene: 8. This CDR3 has 16 amino acids. Germline loops: CDR1 SGDLS, CDR2 YYNGEE. The CDR3 DNA is TGTGCCAGCAGCGTAACCGGGACAGGGGGGTTCTATGAGCAGTTCTTC. Translated: CASSVTGTGGFYEQFF.

This chain uses TRBV14 with TRBJ2-2; TRBD1 agrees at 8 bases. J was trimmed by 2 bases and V by 4 bases; bases with no gene match: 6. CDR1 is SGHDN, CDR2 FVKESK, per germline. The CDR3 contains 16 residues. CDR3 region: CASSLDRVRNTGELFF. CDR3 bases: TGTGCCAGCAGCCTGGACAGGGTACGAAACACCGGGGAGCTGTTTTTT.

V usage is TRBV14 and J usage is TRBJ2-1, with D possibly TRBD2 on 5 matching bases. This CDR3 is 16 amino acids long. Germline loops: CDR1 SGHDN, CDR2 FVKESK. Trimming left V 0 bases short and J 6 bases short, with 15 bases between. The CDR3 DNA sequence: TGTGCCAGCAGCCAAGAGCTTGGACTGGGGTTCAATGAGCAGTTCTTC. This gives the protein CASSQELGLGFNEQFF.

This chain joins TRBV27 and TRBJ2-3; possible D gene TRBD2, 5 bases. Germline V lookup: CDR1 MNHEY, CDR2 SMNVEV (reference sequence). Trimming cost V 2 bases and J 1 base, with 13 bases left between them. The CDR3 is made up of 16 amino acids. CDR3 nucleotide sequence: TGTGCCAGCAGTTTACTGGCAGGACTGGGCACAGATACGCAGTATTTT. Its translation is CASSLLAGLGTDTQYF.

This sequence joins TRBV4-1 and TRBJ2-7, with 10 bases that match TRBD2. V lost 2 bases and J lost 9; bases outside the gene matches: 7. Germline V CDR1 and CDR2: MGHRA, YSYEKL. The length of the CDR3 is 14 residues. The CDR3 sequence: CASSQLLPSGRQYF. Here the CDR3 DNA reads TGCGCCAGCAGCCAACTGCTCCCTAGCGGGAGGCAGTACTTC.